The 25 T cell receptor beta chains presented below share a single source sample, sequenced in a study of breast tumors, draining lymph nodes, adjacent tissues. TCRdb used MiXCR to reprocess the multiplex PCR reads, holding one entry per CDR3 protein. The profile shows about 130,000 distinct CDR3 sequences, 15% to 20% of them singletons. Breast cancer patients provided tissue from their axillary draining lymph nodes. The sequenced sample consisted of axillary lymph node tissue. Source of these receptors: a female donor with breast cancer. Some clones in this sample may be carry-over from other donors' samples.

This clonotype occurred many times. This chain links TRBV9 with TRBJ1-6; 7 bases map to TRBD1. This CDR3 is built from 15 residues. J was trimmed by 8 bases and V by 0 bases; bases with no gene match: 5. Germline assignment: CDR1 SGDLS and CDR2 YYNGEE. The CDR3 nucleotides are TGTGCCAGCAGCGTAGCACAGGGGAGGGATTCACCCCTCCACTTT. Protein sequence: CASSVAQGRDSPLHF.

This clonotype was counted many times. This chain connects TRBV29-1 to TRBJ2-3; TRBD2 matches at 9 bases. The length of the CDR3 is 15 residues. The V and J ends lost 5 bases and 2 bases, in that order; junction bases with no gene match: 8. CDR1 is SQVTM, CDR2 ANQGSEA, per germline. CDR3 amino acids: CSVQKASGVTDTQYF. CDR3 DNA sequence: TGCAGCGTTCAGAAAGCTAGCGGGGTCACAGATACGCAGTATTTT.

This clonotype showed up many times. CDR3 protein: CATSRDLGQGETQYF. DNA of the CDR3: TGTGCCACCAGCAGAGATTTGGGACAGGGGGAGACCCAGTACTTC. The chain links TRBV15 to TRBJ2-5; TRBD1 matches 10 bases. The CDR3 length is 15 residues. V shed 0 bases and J 5 bases; nucleotides not matched to a gene: 3. CDR1 and CDR2 (germline): LNHNV, YYDKDF (reference sequence).

In the case of this clonotype: This may stem from a read error, because a much larger clone lies one nucleotide away. Given the absence of the conserved phenylalanine or tryptophan at the CDR3 end, a read error is likely. This chain connects TRBV5-8 to TRBJ1-5, with D maybe TRBD1 (5 bases). The CDR3 extends over 15 amino acids. V was shortened by 2 bases and J by 2 bases, with 11 bases between the two germline ends. Germline CDR1 reads SGHTS; CDR2 reads YDEGEE. The CDR3 DNA sequence: TGTGCCAGCAGCTTTGAGAGGGGAGGCAATCAGCCCCAGCATTCT. Its protein product is CASSFERGGNQPQHS.

The chain couples TRBV30 to TRBJ2-7, with TRBD1 identical over 12 bases. CDR1 is GTSNPN and CDR2 is SVGIG in the germline V gene (reference sequence). V shed 1 base, J shed 7 bases, and the junction held 5 bases outside the gene matches. The CDR3 sequence is 14 residues long. The CDR3 region has the DNA TGTGCCTGGAGTGAGGGACAGGGGGCGTCTGAGCAGTACTTC. It encodes CAWSEGQGASEQYF.

The J gene is TRBJ1-1, the V gene TRBV7-2; TRBD1 agrees at 8 bases. The CDR3 is 16 residues long. The germline V gene encodes CDR1 SGHTA and CDR2 FQGNSA. V trimming: 2 bases; J trimming: 4 bases; junction bases outside the gene matches: 9. In DNA, the CDR3 is TGTGCCAGCAGCTTATCCTCCGGCAGGGGGCTCACTGAAGCTTTCTTT. It encodes CASSLSSGRGLTEAFF.

This clonotype has a count of ten or more. J is TRBJ2-7 and V is TRBV10-3, with TRBD2 matching 10 bases. V dropped 8 bases and J dropped 0; count of bases not matched to a gene: 4. Germline-derived CDR1 and CDR2 are ENHRY and SYGVKD. The CDR3 is 14 amino acids. CDR3 DNA: TGTGCCATCGGGGGGACTAGCGCCTCCTACGAGCAGTACTTC. Encoded protein: CAIGGTSASYEQYF.

With respect to this clonotype: A much larger clone lies a single base off, so this may be a read error. The rearrangement joins TRBV6-2 or TRBV6-3 to TRBJ2-5; D perhaps matches TRBD2 (5 bases). The CDR3 consists of 14 residues. With 6 bases removed from V and 4 bases from J, the gap between germline ends came to 15 bases. Germline loops: CDR1 MNHEY, CDR2 SVGEGT. DNA of the CDR3: TGTGCCAGCAGCCTCCGAGTTGAGGGAGAGACCCAGTACTTC. The encoded protein is CASSLRVEGETQYF.

In its sample, this clonotype was seen many times. The rearrangement links TRBV30 to TRBJ2-7; 9 positions match TRBD2. The CDR3 loop spans 14 amino acids. Germline values: CDR1 GTSNPN, CDR2 SVGIG (reference sequence). V dropped 6 bases and J dropped 2; count of bases not matched to a gene: 8. The CDR3 bases are TGTGCCTGCCAGGGCGGGAGGGCGGCCTACGAGCAGTACTTC. It specifies CACQGGRAAYEQYF.

The V gene is TRBV6-6, the J gene TRBJ2-5, with D possibly being TRBD1 (6 bases). Trimming left V 5 bases short and J 4 bases short, with 17 bases between. The CDR3 is 15 residues long. CDR1 and CDR2 from the germline V gene are MNHNY and SVGAGI (reference sequence). For the CDR3, the DNA is TGTGCCAGCAGTCAGGGGAATCTCTTGGGAGAGACCCAGTACTTC. As protein: CASSQGNLLGETQYF.

This clonotype occurred a few times. The CDR3 ends on some other residue instead of the conserved phenylalanine or tryptophan, so this is likely a read error. The gene calls are TRBV6-6 and TRBJ1-2; D unclear. Per the germline V gene, CDR1 is MNHNY and CDR2 is SVGAGI (reference sequence). V was shortened by 2 bases and J by 0 bases, with 10 bases between the two germline ends. This CDR3 contains 15 residues. CDR3 loop: CASSYSSQPNYGYTL. The CDR3 DNA is TGTGCCAGCAGTTACAGCTCACAACCTAACTATGGCTACACCCTC.

This clonotype was recorded at least ten times. This chain connects TRBV14 to TRBJ2-1; 11 bases match TRBD2. With V trimmed by 3 bases and J by 9 bases, 7 bases remained unmatched. The CDR3 is made up of 15 amino acids. Per the germline V gene, CDR1 is SGHDN and CDR2 is FVKESK. The CDR3 here is CASSQELAGDPEQFF. The DNA of the CDR3 is TGTGCCAGCAGCCAGGAACTAGCGGGGGATCCTGAGCAGTTCTTC.

The table lists this clonotype with a few counts. A much larger clone differs by one base, so this may be a read error. As DNA, the CDR3 is TGCGCCAGCAGCAAAGCCGTAACAGGGCCAACCTATGGCTACACCTTC. It codes for CASSKAVTGPTYGYTF. The chain has TRBV4-1 and TRBJ1-2, with a weak D call TRBD1 (6 bases). The CDR3 runs 16 residues. CDR1 MGHRA and CDR2 YSYEKL come from the germline V gene. V was pared by 5 bases and J by 4 bases, with 20 bases between.

In this sample, this clonotype turned up many times. The chain joins TRBV5-1 to TRBJ2-1; 10 bases fit TRBD1. V shed 2 bases, J shed 5 bases, and the junction held 4 bases outside the gene matches. CDR1 SGHRS and CDR2 YFSETQ come from the germline V gene. This CDR3 is built from 15 residues. Here the CDR3 DNA reads TGCGCCAGCAGCTTTGGGGACAGGGGCCACAATGAGCAGTTCTTC. Translated, it gives CASSFGDRGHNEQFF.

This clonotype was recorded many times. The chain carries TRBV29-1 and TRBJ2-1, with a weak D call TRBD2 (5 bases). Germline CDR1 is SQVTM and CDR2 is ANQGSEA. This CDR3 region has 17 residues. V was cut by 1 base and J by 2 bases, with 18 bases left in between. The CDR3 spells CSVEGSTGRRAYNEQFF. DNA of the CDR3: TGCAGCGTTGAAGGGTCTACTGGGAGACGGGCCTACAATGAGCAGTTCTTC.

Comments on this clonotype: This clone may be a read error of a much larger clone one base away. This rearrangement joins TRBV6-5 to TRBJ2-3, with D perhaps matching TRBD2 (5 bases). The CDR3 runs 13 residues. V lost 4 bases to trimming and J lost 0 bases, with 5 bases between them. Germline CDR1 MNHEY, CDR2 SVGAGI. CDR3 DNA: TGTGCCAGCAGTTGGACTAGCACAGATACGCAGTATTTT. Translation gives CASSWTSTDTQYF.

This clonotype was detected ten times or more. The chain joins TRBV19 to TRBJ1-5; D is undetermined. The CDR3 spans 17 residues. The germline V gene has CDR1 LNHDA and CDR2 SQIVND (reference sequence). The V end lost 7 bases, the J end lost 0 bases, and 19 bases lay between the germline ends. CDR3 loop: CASKASEVQYSNQPQHF. Written as DNA, the CDR3 is TGTGCCAGTAAGGCGTCGGAGGTACAATATAGCAATCAGCCCCAGCATTTT.

Ten or more counts support this clonotype. This chain joins TRBV20-1 and TRBJ2-5, with 9 bases matching TRBD2. Trimming cost V 3 bases and J 5 bases; bases outside gene matches: 10. CDR1 DFQATT and CDR2 SNEGSKA come from the germline V gene (reference sequence). The CDR3 is made up of 15 amino acids. Here the CDR3 DNA reads TGCAGTGCTAGTTGGGTTGCGGGGGGGTTGGAGACCCAGTACTTC. Its protein is CSASWVAGGLETQYF.

About this clonotype itself: This could be a read error, since a much larger clone is one nucleotide away. Likely a read error: the CDR3 ends without its conserved phenylalanine or tryptophan. The CDR3 nucleotides are TGCAGTGCTAGAGATCTGGGGGATGGCTACACCTCC. Translating gives CSARDLGDGYTS. The chain joins TRBV20-1 to TRBJ1-2; a weak D match, TRBD1 (5 bases). Trimming took 0 bases from V and 6 from J, leaving 8 bases between them. The length of the CDR3 is 12 residues. Germline V CDR1 and CDR2: DFQATT, SNEGSKA (reference sequence).

The chain has TRBV19 and TRBJ2-5; D is possibly TRBD2 (7 bases). Trimming removed 2 bases from V and 11 bases from J, with 21 bases in between. This CDR3 contains 15 residues. Germline V CDR1 and CDR2: LNHDA, SQIVND (reference sequence). The DNA of the CDR3 is TGTGCCAGTAGTATATCCGGGGGGCTTTACAATGAGCAGTACTTC. It specifies CASSISGGLYNEQYF.

This clonotype has a count of ten or more. V usage is TRBV20-1 and J usage is TRBJ2-3, with D tentatively TRBD1 (5 bases). The CDR3 has 14 residues. From germline, CDR1 is DFQATT and CDR2 SNEGSKA (reference sequence). The V end was cut by 6 bases, the J end by 0 bases, with 13 bases between. As DNA, the CDR3 is TGCAGTGCCCTTAGGACACGGAGCACAGATACGCAGTATTTT. Translated: CSALRTRSTDTQYF.

This clonotype has only a few counts. This rearrangement joins TRBV27 to TRBJ2-7; TRBD2 aligns across 10 bases. This CDR3 has 15 residues. From germline, CDR1 is MNHEY and CDR2 SMNVEV (reference sequence). Trimming took 2 bases from V and 3 from J; bases not matched to a gene: 4. CDR3 coding DNA: TGTGCCAGCAGTTTAACTAGCGGGATTCTCTACGAGCAGTACTTC. Translating it yields CASSLTSGILYEQYF.

For this clonotype: A much larger clone sits a single nucleotide away, making a read error possible. The CDR3: CASSKNGVGVSVDTRYF. In nucleotides, the CDR3 is TGTGCTAGCAGCAAAAACGGTGTTGGGGTGTCCGTCGATACGCGGTATTTT. V is TRBV7-7 and J is TRBJ2-3; D gene ambiguous. Germline CDR1 SSHAT, CDR2 FNYEAQ (reference sequence). There are 17 residues in the CDR3.

This clonotype was detected many times. The chain joins TRBV6-2 or TRBV6-3 to TRBJ1-3, with TRBD1 as a possible D gene (5 bases). The CDR3 contains 12 residues. Looked up from germline, CDR1 is MNHEY and CDR2 is SVGEGT. Deletions cut 10 bases from V and 3 bases from J, with 10 bases between. CDR3 protein: CAIGTVGNTIYF. Written as DNA, the CDR3 is TGTGCCATCGGGACGGTTGGAAACACCATATATTTT.

With respect to this clonotype: This may be a read error: a much more frequent sequence differs by one nucleotide. In DNA, the CDR3 is TGTGCCTGGGGCTTTGGTTTGCGGGGGCAGTACTTC. This sequence encodes CAWGFGLRGQYF. The rearrangement uses TRBV30 and TRBJ2-7; D may be TRBD2 (6 bases). V was cut by 5 bases and J by 9 bases, with 17 bases left in between. This CDR3 comprises 12 residues. The V gene's germline CDR1 is GTSNPN and CDR2 SVGIG (reference sequence).